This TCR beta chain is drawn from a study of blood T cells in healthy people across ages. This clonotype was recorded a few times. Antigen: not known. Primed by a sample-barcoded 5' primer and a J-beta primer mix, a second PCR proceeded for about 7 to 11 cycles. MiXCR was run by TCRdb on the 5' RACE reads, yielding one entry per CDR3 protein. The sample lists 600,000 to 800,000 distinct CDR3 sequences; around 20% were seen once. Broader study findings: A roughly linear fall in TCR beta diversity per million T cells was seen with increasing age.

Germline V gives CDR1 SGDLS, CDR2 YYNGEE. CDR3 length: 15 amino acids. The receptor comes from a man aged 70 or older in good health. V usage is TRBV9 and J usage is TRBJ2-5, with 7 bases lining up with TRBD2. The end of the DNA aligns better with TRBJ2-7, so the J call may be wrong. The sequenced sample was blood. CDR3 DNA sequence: TGTGCCAGCAGCGCCAGTGACGGGGGGTCCTACGAGCAGTACTTC. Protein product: CASSASDGGSYEQYF.